This TCR beta chain emerged from a study of Ad26.COV2.S vaccination and SARS-CoV-2 variants. Study at large: By the intramuscular route, Ad26.COV2.S was given once, or twice 56 days apart.

General observations from the study: Using TCR breadth and depth analyses may have led to underestimated total T cell responses. While placebo recipients had lower spike-specific TCR breadth, vaccine recipients had more.

Trimming at V came to 1 base and at J to 6 bases, leaving 4 bases not matched to a gene. The germline V gene has CDR1 SGHTA and CDR2 FQGNSA. The CDR3 runs 14 residues. About this clone itself: Its antigen remains unknown.

Method: immunoSEQ multiplex PCR; TCRdb's copy keeps in-frame clones and lacks some. This table has about 400,000 clones, about 89% appearing once. Treatment noted: about 20 received Ad26.COV2.S at low or high dose, single or two shots; about 5 received placebo; per-sample allocation not given. The samples date from day 63 after the first vaccine or placebo injection. This sequence was found in a person between 18 and 59 years old who received the Ad26.COV2.S COVID-19 vaccine or a placebo. The material was peripheral blood, obtained in a trial of Ad26.COV2.S vaccine versus placebo. The chain recombines TRBV7-2 with TRBJ2-7; 9 nucleotides line up with TRBD2. CDR3 coding DNA: TGTGCCAGCAGCTTAGTGGGACTAGCATCCGAGCAGTACTTC. It encodes CASSLVGLASEQYF. The whole variable domain, filled in from reference TRBV7-2 and TRBJ2-7, reads GAGVSQSPSNKVTEKGKDVELRCDPISGHTALYWYRQSLGQGLEFLIYFQGNSAPDKSGLPSDRFSAERTGGSVSTLTIQRTQQEDSAVYLCASSLVGLASEQYFGPGTRLTVT.